This TCR beta chain originates from a study of prognosis after radiotherapy for stage I lung cancer. Germline V gene sequence: CDR1 MNHNS, CDR2 SASEGT. The CDR3 runs to 15 residues. V lost 2 bases and J lost 2, with 10 bases in between. This clonotype was picked up many times. Starting from genomic DNA, TCR beta CDR3 was amplified through two-round multiplex PCR. Each TRBV and TRBJ gene had its own primer in the first PCR round. TCRdb re-called the multiplex PCR reads through MiXCR, storing one row per CDR3 protein. The table has 50,000 or so distinct CDR3 sequences, about 32% seen once; the top ten hold about a tenth.

This sample comprised PBMCs, obtained before or after stereotactic body radiation therapy (not recorded which). This TCR was sampled from a donor aged 50 or older with non-small cell lung cancer. The V call is TRBV6-1, the J call TRBJ1-5; D call uncertain. CDR3 nucleotides: TGTGCCAGCAGTGAATTCCAGTTGGGCAATCAGCCCCAGCATTTT. This translates into CASSEFQLGNQPQHF.